Following are 18 T cell receptor beta chains from one sample sequenced in a study of OX40 agonist ivuxolimab in advanced cancers. Measured with immunoSEQ multiplex PCR; TCRdb has only the in-frame clones, and not every one. The repertoire holds 40,000 or so clones, with around 87% as singletons. Specimen: CD4+ or CD8+ T cells sorted from blood, collected in a trial of the OX40 agonist ivuxolimab. These receptors came from an adult with an advanced solid tumor such as melanoma, head and neck, liver or kidney cancer.

The rearrangement links TRBV5-1 to TRBJ2-6; 7 bases are a match to TRBD1. Germline V lookup: CDR1 SGHRS, CDR2 YFSETQ. Trimming removed 1 base from V and 0 bases from J; junction bases left unmatched: 7. The length of the CDR3 is 18 residues. CDR3 coding DNA: TGCGCCAGCAGCTTGCCCGGGACAGTGACCTCTGGGGCCAACGTCCTGACTTTC. Protein: CASSLPGTVTSGANVLTF.

The J gene is TRBJ2-2, the V gene TRBV19, with TRBD2 matching 7 bases. Germline V gene sequence: CDR1 LNHDA, CDR2 SQIVND (reference sequence). V lost 1 base, J lost 4 bases, and 6 bases stayed unmatched. The CDR3 has 16 residues. CDR3 DNA sequence: TGTGCCAGTAGTATAGGAGGGAGGGCGGTCACCGGGGAGCTGTTTTTT. Protein sequence: CASSIGGRAVTGELFF.

V and J are TRBV6-1 and TRBJ2-1; D gene ambiguous. This CDR3 comprises 12 residues. V was pared by 1 base and J by 7 bases, with 5 bases between. Germline CDR1 MNHNS, CDR2 SASEGT. The CDR3 protein is CASSEVRNEQFF. The CDR3, as DNA: TGTGCCAGCAGTGAAGTTCGAAATGAGCAGTTCTTC.

The V call is TRBV7-2, the J call TRBJ2-7, with TRBD2 matching 12 bases. J lost 4 bases, V lost 5 bases, and 3 bases had no gene match. The germline V gene encodes CDR1 SGHTA and CDR2 FQGNSA. The CDR3 covers 14 residues. In nucleotides, the CDR3 is TGTGCCAGCAGCCGTCTAGCGGGAGGGTACGAGCAGTACTTC. Encoded protein: CASSRLAGGYEQYF.

The rearrangement uses TRBV6-6 and TRBJ1-2, with 7 bases fitting TRBD1. J was trimmed by 4 bases and V by 4 bases; bases with no gene match: 6. Per germline, CDR1 MNHNY and CDR2 SVGAGI (reference sequence). This CDR3 spans 14 amino acids. This CDR3 reads CASSSSGTVYGYTF. In DNA form, the CDR3 reads TGTGCCAGCAGTTCCTCCGGGACAGTCTATGGCTACACCTTC.

This chain joins TRBV7-9 and TRBJ2-2; 7 bases map to TRBD1. The CDR3 covers 15 residues. Germline CDR1 reads SEHNR; CDR2 reads FQNEAQ (reference sequence). With 5 bases clipped from V and 6 bases from J, the junction kept 9 bases outside the gene matches. As DNA, the CDR3 is TGTGCCAGCAGCGGATACAGGGGTTCGGCCGGGGAGCTGTTTTTT. Translation gives CASSGYRGSAGELFF.

The J gene is TRBJ2-2, the V gene TRBV7-3; 11 bases fit TRBD2. Germline CDR1 reads SGHTA; CDR2 reads FQGTGA. The CDR3 has 15 residues. The ends lost 1 base at V and 6 bases at J; junction bases unmatched: 1. The CDR3 coding sequence is TGTGCCAGCAGCTTAAAACTAGCGGGGGCCGGGGAGCTGTTTTTT. Protein: CASSLKLAGAGELFF. The variable domain in full, completed from reference TRBV7-3 and TRBJ2-2, reads GAGVSQTPSNKVTEKGKYVELRCDPISGHTALYWYRQSLGQGPEFLIYFQGTGAADDSGLPNDRFFAVRPEGSVSTLKIQRTERGDSAVYLCASSLKLAGAGELFFGEGSRLTVL.

The rearrangement uses TRBV4-1 and TRBJ2-3, with D tentatively TRBD1 (7 bases). This CDR3 has 17 residues. Trimming pared 1 base from V and 0 bases from J, leaving 14 bases between. The germline V gene encodes CDR1 MGHRA and CDR2 YSYEKL. CDR3 nucleotides: TGCGCCAGCAGCCAAGTAGGGGGCGGGGCGAGCACAGATACGCAGTATTTT. This sequence encodes CASSQVGGGASTDTQYF.

The rearrangement joins TRBV10-3 to TRBJ2-7; no firm D call. CDR1 ENHRY and CDR2 SYGVKD come from the germline V gene. The CDR3 has 12 amino acids. The V end was cut by 5 bases, the J end by 3 bases, with 8 bases between. DNA of the CDR3: TGTGCCATCAGTCCCAACGACTACGAGCAGTACTTC. It codes for CAISPNDYEQYF.

V is TRBV5-5 and J is TRBJ2-2, with D unclear. Trimming stripped 2 bases from V and 7 bases from J, with 12 bases between. The CDR3 is 14 residues long. CDR1 and CDR2 from the germline V gene are SGHKS and YYEKEE (reference sequence). This CDR3 is CASSFKGLGGELFF. Written as DNA, the CDR3 is TGTGCCAGCAGCTTTAAGGGCTTAGGCGGGGAGCTGTTTTTT.

The genes are TRBV7-6 and TRBJ1-6; D gene uncertain. V lost 3 bases and J lost 7, with 13 bases in between. The CDR3 loop spans 15 amino acids. Germline values: CDR1 SGHVS, CDR2 FNYEAQ. CDR3 sequence (DNA): TGTGCCAGCAGCTTGGGGAAGGTGGAGAATTCACCCCTCCACTTT. This sequence encodes CASSLGKVENSPLHF.

V and J are TRBV2 and TRBJ2-3; 8 positions match TRBD2. Trimming took 2 bases from V and 5 from J; bases not matched to a gene: 6. Per the germline V gene, CDR1 is SNHLY and CDR2 is FYNNEI. The CDR3 length is 15 residues. The CDR3 bases are TGTGCCAGCAGTGAATCGGGACTAGGGAGAGATACGCAGTATTTT. It is translated as CASSESGLGRDTQYF.

This chain connects TRBV10-3 to TRBJ1-6, with no clear D. The CDR3 runs to 13 residues. Trimming removed 3 bases at V and 7 bases at J, with 7 bases between. Germline V gene sequence: CDR1 ENHRY, CDR2 SYGVKD. Here the CDR3 reads CAISDRQNSPLHF. CDR3 in DNA: TGTGCCATCAGTGATCGGCAGAATTCACCCCTCCACTTT.

This clone was seen just once. The chain is built from TRBV5-1 and TRBJ2-1; TRBD2 aligns across 9 bases. This CDR3 spans 17 amino acids. With 2 bases clipped from V and 5 bases from J, the junction kept 11 bases outside the gene matches. In germline, CDR1 is SGHRS, CDR2 YFSETQ. The CDR3 loop is CASSFSGRPTPHNEQFF. CDR3 DNA: TGCGCCAGCAGCTTTAGCGGGAGACCCACTCCCCACAATGAGCAGTTCTTC.

The CDR3 bases are TGTGCCAGCAGCCTCAGAGGCCGGGACAGCCAAGAGACCCAGTACTTC. Protein product: CASSLRGRDSQETQYF. The rearrangement links TRBV7-8 to TRBJ2-5; TRBD1 matches at 7 bases. J was trimmed by 1 base and V by 5 bases; bases with no gene match: 10. Germline CDR1 and CDR2: SGHVS and FQNEAQ. The CDR3 has 16 amino acids.

This chain connects TRBV9 to TRBJ2-3; 7 nucleotides match TRBD2. With V trimmed by 0 bases and J by 0 bases, 1 base remained unmatched. The CDR3 covers 15 residues. The germline V gene encodes CDR1 SGDLS and CDR2 YYNGEE. The CDR3 region has the DNA TGTGCCAGCAGCGTAGCGGGAGGCAGCACAGATACGCAGTATTTT. It codes for CASSVAGGSTDTQYF.

This chain joins TRBV10-1 and TRBJ2-1; D perhaps matches TRBD1 (7 bases). The V end lost 0 bases, the J end lost 5 bases, and 14 bases lay between the germline ends. CDR3 length equals 16 residues. CDR1 and CDR2 from the germline V gene are WNHNN and SYGVQD (reference sequence). The CDR3 nucleotides read TGCGCCAGCAGTGAGTCGAGCGGCAGGGGGGACAATGAGCAGTTCTTC. It encodes CASSESSGRGDNEQFF.

The chain has TRBV2 and TRBJ2-5; TRBD1 is a possible D gene (5 bases). CDR3 length: 15 residues. V lost 0 bases and J 3 bases, leaving 11 bases between the germline ends. Germline loops: CDR1 SNHLY, CDR2 FYNNEI. CDR3 nucleotide sequence: TGTGCCAGCAGTGAAGCGCAGGGTTTTAAAGAGACCCAGTACTTC. Its translation is CASSEAQGFKETQYF.